Below, one T cell receptor (beta chain) is given with its context. Germline CDR1 PRHDT, CDR2 FYEKMQ (reference sequence). The length of the CDR3 is 16 residues. Trimming stripped 0 bases from V and 7 bases from J, with 16 bases between. Sequencing used immunoSEQ multiplex PCR; TCRdb keeps in-frame clones, though not all of them. The profile covers some 240,000 clones, with approximately 86% appearing a single time and roughly 1.2% taken by the ten largest. This record belongs to a study of cytomegalovirus exposure and HLA in healthy donors. The rearrangement joins TRBV13 to TRBJ1-5; D is uncertain. The sequence was collected from a woman in her twenties or thirties in good health and CMV-seropositive. The sequenced sample consisted of PBMCs. CDR3 coding DNA: TGTGCCAGCAGCTTAGGGGCCCTCGAACGGAGCCAGCCCCAGCATTTT. Protein sequence: CASSLGALERSQPQHF.